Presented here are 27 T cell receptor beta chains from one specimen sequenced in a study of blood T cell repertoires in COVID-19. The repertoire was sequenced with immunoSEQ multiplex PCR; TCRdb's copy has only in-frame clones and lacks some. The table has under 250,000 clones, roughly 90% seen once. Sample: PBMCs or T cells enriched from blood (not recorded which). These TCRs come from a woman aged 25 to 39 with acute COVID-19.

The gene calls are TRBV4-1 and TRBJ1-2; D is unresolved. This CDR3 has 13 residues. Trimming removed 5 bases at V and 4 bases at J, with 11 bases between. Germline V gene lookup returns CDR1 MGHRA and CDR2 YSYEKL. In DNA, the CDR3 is TGCGCCAGCAGCTCTCGGGGATTCTATGGCTACACCTTC. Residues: CASSSRGFYGYTF.

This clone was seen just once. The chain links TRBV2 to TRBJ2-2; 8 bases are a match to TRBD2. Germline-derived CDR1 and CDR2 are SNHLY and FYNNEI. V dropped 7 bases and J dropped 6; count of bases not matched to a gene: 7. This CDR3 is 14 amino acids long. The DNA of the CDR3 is TGTGCCAGCACCGGGGGGGGAAGTCCCGGGGAGCTGTTTTTT. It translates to CASTGGGSPGELFF.

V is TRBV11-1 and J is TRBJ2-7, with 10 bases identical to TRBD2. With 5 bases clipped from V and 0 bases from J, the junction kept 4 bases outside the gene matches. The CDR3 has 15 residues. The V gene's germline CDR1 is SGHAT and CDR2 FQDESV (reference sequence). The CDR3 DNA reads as TGTGCCAGCAGCCCCCGGACTAGCGGCTCCTACGAGCAGTACTTC. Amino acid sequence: CASSPRTSGSYEQYF.

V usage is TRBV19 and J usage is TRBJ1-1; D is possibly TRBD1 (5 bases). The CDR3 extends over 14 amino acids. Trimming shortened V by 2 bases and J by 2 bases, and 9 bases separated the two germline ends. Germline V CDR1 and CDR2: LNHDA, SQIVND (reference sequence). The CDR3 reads CASSIFQGNTEAFF. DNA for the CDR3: TGTGCCAGTAGTATATTCCAGGGTAACACTGAAGCTTTCTTT.

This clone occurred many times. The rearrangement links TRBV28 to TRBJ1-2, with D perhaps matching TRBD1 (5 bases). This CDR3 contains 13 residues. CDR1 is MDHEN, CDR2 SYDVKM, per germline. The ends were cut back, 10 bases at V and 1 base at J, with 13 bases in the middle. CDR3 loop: CATLLRGNYGYTF. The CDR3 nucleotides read TGTGCCACCCTACTTAGGGGTAACTATGGCTACACCTTC.

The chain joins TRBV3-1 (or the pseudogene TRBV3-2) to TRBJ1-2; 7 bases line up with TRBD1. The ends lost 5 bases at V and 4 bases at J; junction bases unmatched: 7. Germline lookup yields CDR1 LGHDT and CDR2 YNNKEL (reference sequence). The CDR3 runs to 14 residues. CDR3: CASSLPGTAYGYTF. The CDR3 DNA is TGTGCCAGCAGCTTACCCGGGACAGCCTATGGCTACACCTTC.

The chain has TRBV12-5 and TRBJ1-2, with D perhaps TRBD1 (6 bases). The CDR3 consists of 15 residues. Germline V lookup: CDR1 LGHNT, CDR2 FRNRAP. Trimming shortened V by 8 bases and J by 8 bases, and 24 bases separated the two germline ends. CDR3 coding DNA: TGTGCTAGTTTAGGGGGTCAGACAGGAGCAGGGGGCTACACCTTC. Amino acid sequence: CASLGGQTGAGGYTF.

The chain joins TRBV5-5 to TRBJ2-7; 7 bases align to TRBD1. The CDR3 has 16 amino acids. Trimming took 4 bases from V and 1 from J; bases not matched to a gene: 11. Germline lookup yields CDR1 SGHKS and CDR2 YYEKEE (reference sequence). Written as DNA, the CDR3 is TGTGCCAGCAGCGGAATTTCGCGCAGGGGGTCCTACGAGCAGTACTTC. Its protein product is CASSGISRRGSYEQYF.

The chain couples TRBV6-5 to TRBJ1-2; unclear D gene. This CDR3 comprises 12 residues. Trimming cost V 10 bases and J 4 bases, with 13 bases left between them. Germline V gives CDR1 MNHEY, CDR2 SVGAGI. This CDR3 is CATLPAGYGYTF. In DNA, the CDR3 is TGTGCCACCTTGCCGGCGGGCTATGGCTACACCTTC.

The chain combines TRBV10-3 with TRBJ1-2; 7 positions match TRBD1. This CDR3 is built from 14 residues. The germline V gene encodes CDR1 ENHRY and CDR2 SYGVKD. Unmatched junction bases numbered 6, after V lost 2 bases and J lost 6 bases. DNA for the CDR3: TGTGCCATCAGTGAGGAGGGGGCTGTTCATGGCTACACCTTC. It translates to CAISEEGAVHGYTF.

The CDR3 DNA follows: TGTGCCATCAGTGAAGACAGGACGAACACTGAAGCTTTCTTT. Translating it yields CAISEDRTNTEAFF. The chain carries TRBV10-3 and TRBJ1-1; D is perhaps TRBD1 (6 bases). CDR3 length equals 14 residues. V was clipped by 3 bases and J by 1 base, with 9 bases between them. Per germline, CDR1 ENHRY and CDR2 SYGVKD.

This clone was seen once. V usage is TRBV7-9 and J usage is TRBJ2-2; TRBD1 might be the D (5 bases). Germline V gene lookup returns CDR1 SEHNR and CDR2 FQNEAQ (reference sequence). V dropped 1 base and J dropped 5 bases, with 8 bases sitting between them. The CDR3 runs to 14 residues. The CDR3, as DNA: TGTGCCAGCAGCTTAGAGGGGCCAACCGGGGAGCTGTTTTTT. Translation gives CASSLEGPTGELFF.

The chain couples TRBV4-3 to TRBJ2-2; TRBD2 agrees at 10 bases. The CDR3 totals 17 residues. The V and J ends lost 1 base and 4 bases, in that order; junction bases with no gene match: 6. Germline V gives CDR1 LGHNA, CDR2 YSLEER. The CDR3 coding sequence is TGCGCCAGCAGCCAAGTATCGGTAGCGGGGGGCACCGGGGAGCTGTTTTTT. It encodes CASSQVSVAGGTGELFF.

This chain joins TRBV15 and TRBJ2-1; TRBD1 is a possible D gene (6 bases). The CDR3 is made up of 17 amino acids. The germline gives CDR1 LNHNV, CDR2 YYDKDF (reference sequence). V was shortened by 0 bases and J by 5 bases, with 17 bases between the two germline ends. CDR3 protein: CATSRDQGMEENNEQFF. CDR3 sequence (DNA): TGTGCCACCAGCAGAGACCAGGGGATGGAGGAGAACAATGAGCAGTTCTTC.

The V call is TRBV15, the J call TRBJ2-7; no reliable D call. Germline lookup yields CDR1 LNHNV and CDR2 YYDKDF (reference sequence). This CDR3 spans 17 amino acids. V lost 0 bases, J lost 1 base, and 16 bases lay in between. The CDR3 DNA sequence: TGTGCCACCAGCAGAGATGTGACGAACTATGGATCCTACGAGCAGTACTTC. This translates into CATSRDVTNYGSYEQYF.

CDR3 loop: CASRSRSEGSPYEQYF. The CDR3 nucleotides are TGTGCCAGCAGATCTCGTAGTGAGGGAAGTCCCTACGAGCAGTACTTC. The rearrangement uses TRBV5-5 and TRBJ2-7, with D possibly being TRBD2 (5 bases). V was clipped by 5 bases and J by 2 bases, with 20 bases between them. The germline CDR1 and CDR2 sequences are SGHKS and YYEKEE (reference sequence). This CDR3 comprises 16 residues.

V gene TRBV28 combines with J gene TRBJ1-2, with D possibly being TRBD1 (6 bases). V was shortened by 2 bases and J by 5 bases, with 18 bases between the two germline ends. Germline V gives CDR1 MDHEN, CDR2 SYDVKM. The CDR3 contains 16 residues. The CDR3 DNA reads TGTGCCAGCAGTTTAGGCACAGGGAAGCTCGGGTATGGCTACACCTTC. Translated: CASSLGTGKLGYGYTF.

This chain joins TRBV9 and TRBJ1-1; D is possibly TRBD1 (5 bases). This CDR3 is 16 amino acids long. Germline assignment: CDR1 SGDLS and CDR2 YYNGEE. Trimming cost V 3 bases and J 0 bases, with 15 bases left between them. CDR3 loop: CASSAPERGMNTEAFF. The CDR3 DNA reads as TGTGCCAGCAGCGCACCAGAAAGGGGCATGAACACTGAAGCTTTCTTT.

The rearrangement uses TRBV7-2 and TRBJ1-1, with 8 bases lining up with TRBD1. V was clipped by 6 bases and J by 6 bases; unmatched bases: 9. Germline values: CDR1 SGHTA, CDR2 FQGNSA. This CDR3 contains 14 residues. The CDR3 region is CASRMPGGASEAFF. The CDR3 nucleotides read TGTGCCAGCAGGATGCCAGGGGGCGCTTCTGAAGCTTTCTTT.

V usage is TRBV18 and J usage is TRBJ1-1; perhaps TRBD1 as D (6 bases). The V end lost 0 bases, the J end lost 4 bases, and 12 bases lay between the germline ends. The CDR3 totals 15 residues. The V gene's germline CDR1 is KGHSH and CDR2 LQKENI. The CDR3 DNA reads TGTGCCAGCTCACCACCGGGCAGGGGTGGCACTGAAGCTTTCTTT. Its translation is CASSPPGRGGTEAFF.

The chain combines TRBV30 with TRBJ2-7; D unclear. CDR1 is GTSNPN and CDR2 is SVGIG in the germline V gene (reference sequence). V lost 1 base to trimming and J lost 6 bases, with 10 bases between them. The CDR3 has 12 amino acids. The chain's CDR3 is CAWSGLAAEQYF. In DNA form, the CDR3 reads TGTGCCTGGAGTGGGTTAGCAGCCGAGCAGTACTTC.

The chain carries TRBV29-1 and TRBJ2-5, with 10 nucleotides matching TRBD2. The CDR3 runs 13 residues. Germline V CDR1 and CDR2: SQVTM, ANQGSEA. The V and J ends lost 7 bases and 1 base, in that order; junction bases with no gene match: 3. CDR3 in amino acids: CSALAGGQETQYF. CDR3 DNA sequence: TGCAGCGCTTTAGCGGGGGGCCAAGAGACCCAGTACTTC.

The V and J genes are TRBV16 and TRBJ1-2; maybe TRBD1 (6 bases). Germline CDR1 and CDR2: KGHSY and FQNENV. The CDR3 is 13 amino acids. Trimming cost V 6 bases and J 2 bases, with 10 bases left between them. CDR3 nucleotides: TGTGCCAGCAGTCGGGGGGCGAACTATGGCTACACCTTC. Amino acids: CASSRGANYGYTF.

CDR3 in DNA: TGTGCCAGCAGTTTATACCAAGCCCTCAGAGGAGATACGCAGTATTTT. It specifies CASSLYQALRGDTQYF. J is TRBJ2-3 and V is TRBV27; D remains unclear. The CDR3 has 16 residues. Germline CDR1 reads MNHEY; CDR2 reads SMNVEV (reference sequence). V was pared by 1 base and J by 5 bases, with 16 bases between.

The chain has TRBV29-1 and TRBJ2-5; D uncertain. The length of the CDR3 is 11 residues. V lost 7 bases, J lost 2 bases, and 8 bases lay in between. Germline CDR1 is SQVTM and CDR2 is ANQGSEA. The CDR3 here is CSGLEQETQYF. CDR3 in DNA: TGCAGCGGACTGGAACAAGAGACCCAGTACTTC.

The CDR3 DNA follows: TGTGCCAGCAGCCAAGGACACCGATATTATCAGCCCCAGCATTTT. It specifies CASSQGHRYYQPQHF. The chain is built from TRBV3-1 (or the pseudogene TRBV3-2) and TRBJ1-5; D unclear. The CDR3 totals 15 residues. Trimming took off 1 base at V and 5 bases at J, with 12 bases between the two ends. Germline V gene data show CDR1 as LGHDT and CDR2 as YNNKEL (reference sequence).

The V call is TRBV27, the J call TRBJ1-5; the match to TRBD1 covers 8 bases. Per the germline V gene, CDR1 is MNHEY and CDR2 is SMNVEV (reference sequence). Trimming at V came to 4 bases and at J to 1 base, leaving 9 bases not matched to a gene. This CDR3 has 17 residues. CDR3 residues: CASSSPGGAGSNQPQHF. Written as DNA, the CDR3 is TGTGCCAGCAGTTCTCCAGGGGGCGCGGGAAGCAATCAGCCCCAGCATTTT.